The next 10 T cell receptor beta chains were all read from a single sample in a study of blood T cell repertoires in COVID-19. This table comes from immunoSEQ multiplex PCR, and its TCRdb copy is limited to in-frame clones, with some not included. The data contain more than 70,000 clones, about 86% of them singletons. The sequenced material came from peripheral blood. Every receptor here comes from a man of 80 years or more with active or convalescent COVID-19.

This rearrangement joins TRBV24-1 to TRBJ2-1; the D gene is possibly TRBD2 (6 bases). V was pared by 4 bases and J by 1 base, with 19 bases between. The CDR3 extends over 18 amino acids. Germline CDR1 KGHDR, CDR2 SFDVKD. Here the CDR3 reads CATSEWARTLASYNEQFF. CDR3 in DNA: TGTGCCACCAGTGAATGGGCCCGAACTCTAGCGTCCTACAATGAGCAGTTCTTC.

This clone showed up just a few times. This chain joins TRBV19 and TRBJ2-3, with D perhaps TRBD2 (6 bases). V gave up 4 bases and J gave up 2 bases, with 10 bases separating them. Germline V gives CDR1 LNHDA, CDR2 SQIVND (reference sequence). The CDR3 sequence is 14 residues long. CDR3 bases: TGTGCCAGTAGTAGGGCGGGACCCACAGATACGCAGTATTTT. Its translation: CASSRAGPTDTQYF.

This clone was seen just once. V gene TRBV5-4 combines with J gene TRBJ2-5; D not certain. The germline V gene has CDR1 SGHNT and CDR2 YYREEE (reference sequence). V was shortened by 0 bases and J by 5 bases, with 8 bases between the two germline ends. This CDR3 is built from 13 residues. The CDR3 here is CASSLGSHETQYF. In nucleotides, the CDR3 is TGTGCCAGCAGCTTGGGTAGTCATGAGACCCAGTACTTC.

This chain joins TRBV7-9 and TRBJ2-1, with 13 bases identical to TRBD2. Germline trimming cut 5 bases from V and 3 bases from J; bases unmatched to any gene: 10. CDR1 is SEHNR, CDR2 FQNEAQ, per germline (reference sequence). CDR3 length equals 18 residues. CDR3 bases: TGTGCCAGCAGCACCGCTTGGACTAGCGGGAGATTCTACAATGAGCAGTTCTTC. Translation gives CASSTAWTSGRFYNEQFF.

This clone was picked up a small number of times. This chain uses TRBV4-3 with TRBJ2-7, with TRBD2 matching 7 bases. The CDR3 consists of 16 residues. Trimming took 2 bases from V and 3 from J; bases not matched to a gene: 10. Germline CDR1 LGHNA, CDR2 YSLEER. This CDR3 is CASSQILGTILYEQYF. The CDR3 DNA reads TGCGCCAGCAGCCAAATTTTGGGGACTATACTCTACGAGCAGTACTTC.

CDR3 coding DNA: TGTGCCAGTAGTTGGGACAGGGGTACGGGTGAGCAGTTCTTC. This gives the protein CASSWDRGTGEQFF. V gene TRBV19 combines with J gene TRBJ2-1, with TRBD1 matching over 10 bases. This CDR3 has 14 residues. Germline V lookup: CDR1 LNHDA, CDR2 SQIVND (reference sequence). With 5 bases clipped from V and 9 bases from J, the junction kept 7 bases outside the gene matches. Full variable domain (missing parts from reference TRBV19 and TRBJ2-1): DGGITQSPKYLFRKEGQNVTLSCEQNLNHDAMYWYRQDPGQGLRLIYYSQIVNDFQKGDIAEGYSVSREKKESFPLTVTSAQKNPTAFYLCASSWDRGTGEQFFGPGTRLTVL.

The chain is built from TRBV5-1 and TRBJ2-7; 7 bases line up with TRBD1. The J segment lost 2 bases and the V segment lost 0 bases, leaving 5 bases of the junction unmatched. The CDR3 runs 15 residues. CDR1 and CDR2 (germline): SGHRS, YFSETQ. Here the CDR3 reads CASSLAMDRTYEQYF. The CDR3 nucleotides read TGCGCCAGCAGCTTGGCCATGGACAGGACCTACGAGCAGTACTTC.

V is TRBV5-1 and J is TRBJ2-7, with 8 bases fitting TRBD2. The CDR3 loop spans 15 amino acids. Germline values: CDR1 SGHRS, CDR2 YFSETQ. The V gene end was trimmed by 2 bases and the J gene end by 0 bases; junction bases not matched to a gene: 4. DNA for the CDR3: TGCGCCAGCAGCTTATCTAGCGGGCGCTCCTACGAGCAGTACTTC. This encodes CASSLSSGRSYEQYF.

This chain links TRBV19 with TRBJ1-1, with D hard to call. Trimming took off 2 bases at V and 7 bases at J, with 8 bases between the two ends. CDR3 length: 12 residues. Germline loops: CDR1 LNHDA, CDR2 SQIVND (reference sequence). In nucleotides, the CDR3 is TGTGCCAGTAGTATACCTCTCCGTGAAGCTTTCTTT. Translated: CASSIPLREAFF.

As DNA, the CDR3 is TGCAGCGGGAGATCTAGCTCCTCGGGGAATGAGCAGTTCTTC. This translates into CSGRSSSSGNEQFF. The chain combines TRBV29-1 with TRBJ2-1, with TRBD2 as a possible D gene (5 bases). This CDR3 spans 14 amino acids. Germline-derived CDR1 and CDR2 are SQVTM and ANQGSEA. Trimming took off 7 bases at V and 7 bases at J, with 20 bases between the two ends.